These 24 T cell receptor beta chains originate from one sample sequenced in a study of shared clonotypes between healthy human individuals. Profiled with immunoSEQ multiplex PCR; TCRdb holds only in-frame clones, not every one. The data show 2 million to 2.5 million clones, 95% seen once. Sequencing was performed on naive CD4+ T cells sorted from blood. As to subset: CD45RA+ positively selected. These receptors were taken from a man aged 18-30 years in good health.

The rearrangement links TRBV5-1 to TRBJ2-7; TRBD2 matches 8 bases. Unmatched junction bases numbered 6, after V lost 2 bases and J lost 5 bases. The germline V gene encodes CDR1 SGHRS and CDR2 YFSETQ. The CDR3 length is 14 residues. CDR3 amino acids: CASSLSGSENEQYF. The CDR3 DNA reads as TGCGCCAGCAGCTTAAGCGGGAGCGAGAACGAGCAGTACTTC.

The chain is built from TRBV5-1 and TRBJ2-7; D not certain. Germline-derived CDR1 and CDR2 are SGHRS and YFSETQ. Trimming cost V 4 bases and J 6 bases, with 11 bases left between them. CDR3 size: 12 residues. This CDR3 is CASSIQEGEQYF. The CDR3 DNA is TGCGCCAGCAGCATTCAGGAAGGCGAGCAGTACTTC.

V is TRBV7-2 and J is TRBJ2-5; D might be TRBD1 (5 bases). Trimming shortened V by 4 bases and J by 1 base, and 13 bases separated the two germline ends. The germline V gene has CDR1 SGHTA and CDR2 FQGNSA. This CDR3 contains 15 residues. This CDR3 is CASSSPGRAQETQYF. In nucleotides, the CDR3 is TGTGCCAGCAGCTCCCCGGGCAGGGCCCAAGAGACCCAGTACTTC.

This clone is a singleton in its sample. For the CDR3, the DNA is TGCGCCAGCCGGGGGGCCAGCTCCTACAATGAGCAGTTCTTC. It is translated as CASRGASSYNEQFF. This chain connects TRBV5-1 to TRBJ2-1; a weak D match, TRBD2 (7 bases). The V and J ends lost 7 bases and 0 bases respectively, with 11 bases between them. This CDR3 has 14 residues. The germline V gene encodes CDR1 SGHRS and CDR2 YFSETQ.

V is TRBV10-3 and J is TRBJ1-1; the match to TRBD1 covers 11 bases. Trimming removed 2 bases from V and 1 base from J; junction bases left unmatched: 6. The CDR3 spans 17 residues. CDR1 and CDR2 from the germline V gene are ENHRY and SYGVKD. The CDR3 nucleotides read TGTGCCATCAGTGAGCTGGACAGGGGGCGAACGAACACTGAAGCTTTCTTT. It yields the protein CAISELDRGRTNTEAFF.

Here the CDR3 DNA reads TGTGCCAGCAGCGCCCTCGACAGGAACGGTTCACCCCTCCACTTT. Its translation: CASSALDRNGSPLHF. The chain carries TRBV5-6 and TRBJ1-6, with D tentatively TRBD1 (6 bases). The CDR3 is made up of 15 amino acids. Germline CDR1 reads SGHDT; CDR2 reads YYEEEE. Trimming stripped 4 bases from V and 9 bases from J, with 17 bases between.

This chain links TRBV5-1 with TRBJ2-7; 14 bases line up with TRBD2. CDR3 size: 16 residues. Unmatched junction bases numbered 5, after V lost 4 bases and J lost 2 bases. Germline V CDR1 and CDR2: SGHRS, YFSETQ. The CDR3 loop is CASSAGLAGGTYEQYF. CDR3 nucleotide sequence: TGCGCCAGCAGCGCAGGACTAGCGGGGGGAACCTACGAGCAGTACTTC.

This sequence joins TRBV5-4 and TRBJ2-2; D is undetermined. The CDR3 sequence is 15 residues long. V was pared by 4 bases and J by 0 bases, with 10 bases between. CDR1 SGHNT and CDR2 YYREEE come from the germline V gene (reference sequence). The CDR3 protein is CASSPGRANTGELFF. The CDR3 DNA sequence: TGTGCCAGCAGCCCCGGAAGGGCGAACACCGGGGAGCTGTTTTTT.

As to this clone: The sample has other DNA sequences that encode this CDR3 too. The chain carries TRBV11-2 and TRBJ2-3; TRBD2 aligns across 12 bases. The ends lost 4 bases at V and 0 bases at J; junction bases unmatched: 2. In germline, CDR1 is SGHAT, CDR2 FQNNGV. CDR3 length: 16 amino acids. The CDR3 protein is CASSSGLAGSTDTQYF. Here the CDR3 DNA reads TGTGCCAGCAGCTCGGGACTAGCGGGCAGCACAGATACGCAGTATTTT.

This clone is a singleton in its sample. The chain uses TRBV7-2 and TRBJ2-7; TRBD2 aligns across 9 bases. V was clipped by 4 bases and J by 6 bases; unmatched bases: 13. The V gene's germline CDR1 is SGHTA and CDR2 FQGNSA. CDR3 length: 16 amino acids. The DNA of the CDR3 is TGTGCCAGCAGCTGGAGGGGCGGGAGGGCCGGATTCGAGCAGTACTTC. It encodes CASSWRGGRAGFEQYF.

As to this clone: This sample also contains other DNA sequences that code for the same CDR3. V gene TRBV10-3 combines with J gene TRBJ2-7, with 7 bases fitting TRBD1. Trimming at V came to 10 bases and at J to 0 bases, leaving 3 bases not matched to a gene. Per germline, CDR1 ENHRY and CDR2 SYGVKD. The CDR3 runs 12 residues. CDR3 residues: CATRQGSYEQYF. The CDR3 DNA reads TGTGCCACCCGACAGGGCTCCTACGAGCAGTACTTC.

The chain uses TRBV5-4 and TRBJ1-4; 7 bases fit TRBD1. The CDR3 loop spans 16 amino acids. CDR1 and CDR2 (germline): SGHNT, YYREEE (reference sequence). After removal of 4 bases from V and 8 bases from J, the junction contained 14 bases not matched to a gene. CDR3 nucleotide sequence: TGTGCCAGCAGCCAAAAAAAAGACAGGGAGAACGAAAAACTGTTTTTT. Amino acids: CASSQKKDRENEKLFF.

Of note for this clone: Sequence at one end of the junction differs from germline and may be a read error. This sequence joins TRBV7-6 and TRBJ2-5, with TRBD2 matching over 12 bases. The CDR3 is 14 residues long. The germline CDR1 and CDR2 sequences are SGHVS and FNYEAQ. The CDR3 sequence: CASSLAGGSETQYF. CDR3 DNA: TGTGCCAGCAGCCTAGCGGGAGGGTCTGAGACCCAGTACTTC.

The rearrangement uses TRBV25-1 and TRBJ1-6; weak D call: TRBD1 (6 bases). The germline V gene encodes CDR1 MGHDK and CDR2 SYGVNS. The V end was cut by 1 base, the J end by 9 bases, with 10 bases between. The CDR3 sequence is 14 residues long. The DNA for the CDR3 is TGTGCCAGCAGTGAATCTGGGGGCAGTTCACCCCTCCACTTT. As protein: CASSESGGSSPLHF.

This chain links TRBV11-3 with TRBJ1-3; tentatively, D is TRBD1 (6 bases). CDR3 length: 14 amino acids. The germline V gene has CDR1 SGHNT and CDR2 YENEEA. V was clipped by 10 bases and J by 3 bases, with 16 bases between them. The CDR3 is CANWRRGLGNTIYF. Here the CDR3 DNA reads TGTGCCAACTGGAGGCGGGGGCTTGGAAACACCATATATTTT.

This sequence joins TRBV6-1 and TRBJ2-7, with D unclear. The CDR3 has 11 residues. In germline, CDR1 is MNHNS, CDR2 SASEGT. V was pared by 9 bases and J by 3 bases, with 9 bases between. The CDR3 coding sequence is TGTGCCAGTGGCCAGGTCTACGAGCAGTACTTC. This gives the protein CASGQVYEQYF.

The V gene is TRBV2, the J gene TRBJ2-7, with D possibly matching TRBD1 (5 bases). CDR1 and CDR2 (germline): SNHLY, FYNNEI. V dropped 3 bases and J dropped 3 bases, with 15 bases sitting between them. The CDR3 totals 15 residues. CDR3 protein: CASSDFSTEYYEQYF. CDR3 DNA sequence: TGTGCCAGCAGTGACTTTTCGACAGAGTACTACGAGCAGTACTTC.

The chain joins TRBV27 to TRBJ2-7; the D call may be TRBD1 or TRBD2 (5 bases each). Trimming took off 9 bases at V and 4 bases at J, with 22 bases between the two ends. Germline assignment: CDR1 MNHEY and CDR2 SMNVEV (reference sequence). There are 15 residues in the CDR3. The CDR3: CASRRDLPGRYEQYF. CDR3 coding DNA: TGTGCCAGTAGACGGGACCTCCCGGGAAGATACGAGCAGTACTTC.

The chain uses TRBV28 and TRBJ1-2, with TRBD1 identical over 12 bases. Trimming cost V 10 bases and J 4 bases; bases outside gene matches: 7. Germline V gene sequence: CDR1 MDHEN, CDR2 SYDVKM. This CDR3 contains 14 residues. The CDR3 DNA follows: TGTGCCATCCTCCGGGACAGGGGGCCCTATGGCTACACCTTC. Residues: CAILRDRGPYGYTF.

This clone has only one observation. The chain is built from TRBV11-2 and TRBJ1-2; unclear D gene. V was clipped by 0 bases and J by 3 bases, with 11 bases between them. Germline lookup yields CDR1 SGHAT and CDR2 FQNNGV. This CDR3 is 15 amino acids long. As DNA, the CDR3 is TGTGCCAGCAGCTTAGAGGTGGGCAGCTACTATGGCTACACCTTC. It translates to CASSLEVGSYYGYTF.

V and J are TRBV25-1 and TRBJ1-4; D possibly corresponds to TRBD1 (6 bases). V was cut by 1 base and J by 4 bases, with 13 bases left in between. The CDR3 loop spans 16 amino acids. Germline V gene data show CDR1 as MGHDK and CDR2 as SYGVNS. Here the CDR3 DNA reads TGTGCCAGCAGTGAATTGGGGGAGGGGGATAATGAAAAACTGTTTTTT. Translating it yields CASSELGEGDNEKLFF.

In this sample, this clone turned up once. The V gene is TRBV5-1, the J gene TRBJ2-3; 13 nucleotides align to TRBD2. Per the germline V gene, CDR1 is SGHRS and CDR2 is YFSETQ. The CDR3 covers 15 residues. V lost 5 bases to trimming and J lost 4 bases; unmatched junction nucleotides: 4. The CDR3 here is CASSTTSGRSDTQYF. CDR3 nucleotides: TGCGCCAGCAGTACGACTAGCGGGAGGTCAGATACGCAGTATTTT.

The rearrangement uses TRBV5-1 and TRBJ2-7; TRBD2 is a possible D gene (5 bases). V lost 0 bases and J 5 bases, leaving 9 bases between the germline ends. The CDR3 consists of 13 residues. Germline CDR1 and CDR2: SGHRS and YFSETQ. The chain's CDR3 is CASSLELGHEQYF. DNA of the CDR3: TGCGCCAGCAGCTTGGAACTAGGGCACGAGCAGTACTTC.

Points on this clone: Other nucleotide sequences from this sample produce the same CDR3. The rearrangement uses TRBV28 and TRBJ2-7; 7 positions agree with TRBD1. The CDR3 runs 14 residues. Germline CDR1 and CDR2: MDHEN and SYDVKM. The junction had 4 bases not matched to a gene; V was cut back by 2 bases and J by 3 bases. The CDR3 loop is CASSLRGQNYEQYF. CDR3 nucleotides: TGTGCCAGCAGTTTACGGGGACAGAACTACGAGCAGTACTTC.